These 3 T cell receptor beta chains came from one sample sequenced in a study of radiotherapy plus CTLA-4 blockade in lung cancer. Some clones are missing from TCRdb's copy, which holds only in-frame ones; the method was immunoSEQ multiplex PCR. The data hold more than 90,000 clones, with 70% to 85% observed a single time. Sample: peripheral blood, taken from a patient treated with radiotherapy plus ipilimumab. Source of these receptors: a human donor with non-small cell lung cancer that progressed on radiotherapy plus ipilimumab. Some clones in this sample may be carry-over from other donors' samples.

The V and J genes are TRBV5-1 and TRBJ2-2; unclear D gene. There are 17 residues in the CDR3. V shed 4 bases and J shed 0 bases, with 16 bases lying between them. The germline V gene encodes CDR1 SGHRS and CDR2 YFSETQ. CDR3 residues: CASSLPRRLPNTGELFF. In nucleotides, the CDR3 is TGCGCCAGCAGCCTCCCGCGGAGATTACCGAACACCGGGGAGCTGTTTTTT.

To note about this clone: The junction departs from the called germline gene at one end, perhaps through a read error. In the same sample, other DNA sequences code for this CDR3. The chain couples TRBV7-9 to TRBJ2-2, with D perhaps TRBD2 (6 bases). Germline V gives CDR1 SEHNR, CDR2 FQNEAQ (reference sequence). CDR3 length: 17 amino acids. CDR3: CASSLSLEVSGTGELFF. The CDR3 nucleotides are TGTGCCAGCAGCTTAAGTCTTGAGGTTAGCGGCACCGGGGAACTGTTTTTT.

The gene calls are TRBV29-1 and TRBJ1-1; D unresolved. Per germline, CDR1 SQVTM and CDR2 ANQGSEA. This CDR3 comprises 10 residues. V lost 4 bases, J lost 3 bases, and 3 bases lay in between. The CDR3 reads CSVGDTEAFF. In DNA form, the CDR3 reads TGCAGCGTTGGGGACACTGAAGCTTTCTTT.